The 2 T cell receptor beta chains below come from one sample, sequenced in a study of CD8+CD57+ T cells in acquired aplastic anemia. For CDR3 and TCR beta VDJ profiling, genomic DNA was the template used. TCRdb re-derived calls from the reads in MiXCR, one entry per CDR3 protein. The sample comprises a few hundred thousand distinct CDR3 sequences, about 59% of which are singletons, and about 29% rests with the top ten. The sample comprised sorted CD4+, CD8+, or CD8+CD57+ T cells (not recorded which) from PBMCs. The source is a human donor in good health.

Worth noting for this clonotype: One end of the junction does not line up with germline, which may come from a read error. CDR3 residues: CSARSQGFTYEQYF. CDR3 nucleotide sequence: TGCAGTGCTAGATCACAGGGGTTTACCTACGAGCAATACTTC. The chain employs TRBV20-1 and TRBJ2-7; 7 bases map to TRBD1. CDR3 length: 14 residues. Germline V gene sequence: CDR1 DFQATT, CDR2 SNEGSKA (reference sequence).

The chain's CDR3 is CASSWGLAGGFYEQYF. As DNA, the CDR3 is TGCGCCAGCAGCTGGGGACTAGCGGGAGGGTTTTACGAGCAGTACTTC. V gene TRBV5-1 combines with J gene TRBJ2-7; 16 bases match TRBD2. This CDR3 contains 16 residues. Germline CDR1 reads SGHRS; CDR2 reads YFSETQ. The V and J ends lost 3 bases and 4 bases, in that order; junction bases with no gene match: 4. Filled out from reference TRBV5-1 and TRBJ2-7, the complete variable domain reads KAGVTQTPRYLIKTRGQQVTLSCSPISGHRSVSWYQQTPGQGLQFLFEYFSETQRNKGNFPGRFSGRQFSNSRSEMNVSTLELGDSALYLCASSWGLAGGFYEQYFGPGTRLTVT.